One sample yielded the 13 T cell receptor beta chains listed below, sequenced in a study of shared clonotypes between healthy human individuals. Here immunoSEQ multiplex PCR was the method, and the copy in TCRdb shows in-frame clones only, minus some. The sample holds roughly 320,000 clones, about nine tenths seen once. Sequencing input: memory CD8+ T cells sorted from blood. Sample subset: CD45RO+ cells pooled with CCR7-negative TemRA cells. These receptors all come from a man younger than 30 in good health.

This chain uses TRBV5-1 with TRBJ2-7; 7 positions agree with TRBD1. Germline V gives CDR1 SGHRS, CDR2 YFSETQ. The V and J ends lost 3 bases and 1 base, in that order; junction bases with no gene match: 13. The CDR3 consists of 17 residues. CDR3 coding DNA: TGCGCCAGCAGCTCCCTTCCGGGACAGTATTCTTCCTACGAGCAGTACTTC. Amino acid sequence: CASSSLPGQYSSYEQYF.

This chain connects TRBV4-1 to TRBJ2-7; maybe TRBD2 (5 bases). Germline lookup yields CDR1 MGHRA and CDR2 YSYEKL. Trimming shortened V by 1 base and J by 5 bases, and 9 bases separated the two germline ends. The CDR3 sequence is 13 residues long. CDR3: CASSQVEGDEQYF. In DNA, the CDR3 is TGCGCCAGCAGCCAAGTAGAGGGCGACGAGCAGTACTTC.

The chain combines TRBV4-3 with TRBJ2-3; possible D gene TRBD2, 5 bases. This CDR3 has 15 residues. Germline lookup yields CDR1 LGHNA and CDR2 YSLEER. V shed 2 bases and J shed 3 bases, with 12 bases lying between them. CDR3 DNA: TGCGCCAGCAGCCAATTAGGGAGAGAAACAGATACGCAGTATTTT. This sequence encodes CASSQLGRETDTQYF.

V and J are TRBV28 and TRBJ2-7; TRBD2 agrees at 7 bases. The CDR3 length is 14 residues. The V gene end was trimmed by 6 bases and the J gene end by 8 bases; junction bases not matched to a gene: 13. Germline CDR1 is MDHEN and CDR2 is SYDVKM. The CDR3 protein is CASSAGGGAWKQYF. DNA of the CDR3: TGTGCCAGCAGCGCCGGCGGGGGTGCCTGGAAGCAGTACTTC.

The chain combines TRBV10-2 with TRBJ2-1; the D call may be TRBD1 or TRBD2 (5 bases each). The CDR3 length is 14 residues. Germline loops: CDR1 WSHSY, CDR2 SAAADI. Trimming cost V 10 bases and J 5 bases, with 18 bases left between them. In nucleotides, the CDR3 is TGCGCCATCCACGACCGGGACGGAGACAATGAGCAGTTCTTC. Translating gives CAIHDRDGDNEQFF.

This clone came up once. This chain uses TRBV4-1 with TRBJ1-1; perhaps TRBD1 as D (5 bases). This CDR3 has 15 residues. Germline CDR1 reads MGHRA; CDR2 reads YSYEKL. V shed 1 base and J shed 2 bases, with 11 bases lying between them. The CDR3 sequence is CASSQGQGLNTEAFF. CDR3 DNA: TGCGCCAGCAGCCAAGGTCAGGGACTAAACACTGAAGCTTTCTTT.

The chain couples TRBV6-1 to TRBJ1-5, with D tentatively TRBD1 (5 bases). The germline V gene has CDR1 MNHNS and CDR2 SASEGT. V was clipped by 6 bases and J by 10 bases, with 13 bases between them. The CDR3 length is 12 residues. Here the CDR3 reads CASRDTRHPQHF. The CDR3 DNA reads TGTGCCAGCAGGGACACGCGACATCCCCAGCATTTT.

The chain joins TRBV4-3 to TRBJ1-2, with a weak D call TRBD1 (5 bases). This CDR3 contains 15 residues. V shed 5 bases and J shed 3 bases, with 16 bases lying between them. Germline V gene lookup returns CDR1 LGHNA and CDR2 YSLEER. CDR3 DNA: TGCGCCAGCAGCTACCAATCAGCAGGGTACTATGGCTACACCTTC. Translated: CASSYQSAGYYGYTF.

The chain has TRBV4-1 and TRBJ1-2, with 8 bases matching TRBD1. V gave up 5 bases and J gave up 5 bases; unmatched junction bases: 10. The CDR3 is made up of 15 amino acids. The germline gives CDR1 MGHRA, CDR2 YSYEKL. CDR3 residues: CASSLATGAPYGYTF. As DNA, the CDR3 is TGCGCCAGCAGCTTAGCGACAGGGGCCCCATATGGCTACACCTTC.

DNA for the CDR3: TGTGCCAGCAGTGACTACCCGGGGTTGGCGCCCCTCCACTTT. Its translation: CASSDYPGLAPLHF. V usage is TRBV6-4 and J usage is TRBJ1-6; D gene uncertain. CDR3 size: 14 residues. Per the germline V gene, CDR1 is MRHNA and CDR2 is SNTAGT. V lost 1 base and J 13 bases, leaving 14 bases between the germline ends.

The rearrangement links TRBV9 to TRBJ2-6; D might be TRBD2 (5 bases). The CDR3 sequence is 15 residues long. Germline CDR1 SGDLS, CDR2 YYNGEE. With 0 bases removed from V and 2 bases from J, the gap between germline ends came to 6 bases. The CDR3 sequence: CASSVVGAGANVLTF. The DNA of the CDR3 is TGTGCCAGCAGCGTAGTGGGAGCTGGGGCCAACGTCCTGACTTTC.

Of note for this clone: One end of the junction is discordant with germline, which a read error may explain. The chain couples TRBV19 to TRBJ2-7; D uncertain. Looked up from germline, CDR1 is LNHDA and CDR2 is SQIVND (reference sequence). This CDR3 contains 14 residues. CDR3 in DNA: TGTGCCAGTAGTATACATGCGAGCTCCAACGAGCAGTACTTC. It codes for CASSIHASSNEQYF.

This chain links TRBV2 with TRBJ2-7; D may correspond to TRBD1 or TRBD2 (6 bases each). Germline V gives CDR1 SNHLY, CDR2 FYNNEI. Between the trimmed V and J ends, which lost 0 bases and 2 bases, there was a span of 11 bases. The CDR3 consists of 15 residues. The CDR3 DNA is TGTGCCAGCAGTGAAGCGTGGGGGGCCACCTACGAGCAGTACTTC. Translated, it gives CASSEAWGATYEQYF.